The rows below give T cell receptor beta chains drawn from one sample of a study of blood T cell repertoires in COVID-19. Profiled with immunoSEQ multiplex PCR; TCRdb holds only in-frame clones, not every one. The repertoire includes 200,000 or so clones, nearly 90% of them detected once, and roughly a tenth sits in the top ten. Sequencing was carried out using PBMCs or T cells enriched from blood (not recorded which). These receptors originate from a man aged 30 to 39 who had recovered from COVID-19. Both conserved end residues are part of each CDR3. A D gene is named only where the DNA matches it firmly. Clone size is stated in some rows and not others, as once, few, many or a class when expanded.

J gene: TRBJ2-1
D gene: TRBD2
clone size: -
V gene: TRBV4-2
CDR3 length: 18
CDR3 protein: CASSQGGFSGGVYNEQFF
CDR3 DNA: TGTGCCAGCAGCCAAGGCGGATTCTCCGGGGGGGTCTACAATGAGCAGTTCTTC

J gene: TRBJ2-3
D gene: TRBD2
clone size: -
V gene: TRBV5-4
CDR3 length: 16
CDR3 protein: CASSFGSPSGGTRQYF
CDR3 DNA: TGTGCCAGCAGCTTCGGGTCTCCTAGCGGGGGAACGCGGCAGTATTTT

J gene: TRBJ2-7
D gene: -
clone size: -
V gene: TRBV9
CDR3 length: 12
CDR3 protein: CASSPGLYEQYF
CDR3 DNA: TGTGCCAGCAGCCCGGGACTCTACGAGCAGTACTTC

J gene: TRBJ2-1
D gene: TRBD2
clone size: -
V gene: TRBV4-1
CDR3 length: 15
CDR3 protein: CASSQGLAGYNEQFF
CDR3 DNA: TGCGCCAGCAGCCAAGGACTAGCGGGGTACAATGAGCAGTTCTTC

J gene: TRBJ1-5
D gene: -
clone size: once
V gene: TRBV14
CDR3 length: 12
CDR3 protein: CASSDQGQPQHF
CDR3 DNA: TGTGCCAGCAGCGATCAGGGTCAGCCCCAGCATTTT

J gene: TRBJ2-2
D gene: -
clone size: -
V gene: TRBV27
CDR3 length: 14
CDR3 protein: CASSLDRYTGELFF
CDR3 DNA: TGTGCCAGCAGCCTGGACAGATACACCGGGGAGCTGTTTTTT

J gene: TRBJ2-3
D gene: -
clone size: -
V gene: TRBV6-5
CDR3 length: 14
CDR3 protein: CASRRVGVTDTQYF
CDR3 DNA: TGTGCCAGCAGGAGGGTCGGGGTTACAGATACGCAGTATTTT

J gene: TRBJ2-1
D gene: TRBD1
clone size: -
V gene: TRBV6-2/TRBV6-3
CDR3 length: 14
CDR3 protein: CASSGQGAGNEQFF
CDR3 DNA: TGTGCCAGCAGCGGACAGGGGGCCGGCAATGAGCAGTTCTTC

J gene: TRBJ1-2
D gene: -
clone size: -
V gene: TRBV5-6
CDR3 length: 14
CDR3 protein: CASSLGRFLSGYTF
CDR3 DNA: TGTGCCAGCAGCTTGGGCCGTTTTCTATCAGGCTACACCTTC

J gene: TRBJ1-4
D gene: -
clone size: -
V gene: TRBV28
CDR3 length: 13
CDR3 protein: CASKSGGTEKLFF
CDR3 DNA: TGTGCCAGCAAAAGCGGTGGCACAGAAAAACTGTTTTTT

J gene: TRBJ1-1
D gene: TRBD1
clone size: -
V gene: TRBV28
CDR3 length: 14
CDR3 protein: CASSATGLVLGAFF
CDR3 DNA: TGTGCCAGCAGTGCGACAGGGTTGGTACTGGGAGCTTTCTTT

J gene: TRBJ1-6
D gene: -
clone size: -
V gene: TRBV4-3
CDR3 length: 15
CDR3 protein: CASSQGQINNSPLHF
CDR3 DNA: TGCGCCAGCAGCCAAGGACAGATTAATAATTCACCCCTCCACTTT

J gene: TRBJ1-3
D gene: -
clone size: -
V gene: TRBV30
CDR3 length: 13
CDR3 protein: CAWGRGGGNTIYF
CDR3 DNA: TGTGCCTGGGGCAGGGGTGGTGGAAACACCATATATTTT

J gene: TRBJ2-7
D gene: TRBD2
clone size: -
V gene: TRBV28
CDR3 length: 16
CDR3 protein: CASRGRLAGGGLEQYF
CDR3 DNA: TGTGCCAGTCGGGGGAGACTAGCGGGAGGAGGCCTCGAGCAGTACTTC

J gene: TRBJ2-7
D gene: TRBD2
clone size: -
V gene: TRBV4-1
CDR3 length: 18
CDR3 protein: CASSPRVKGLAGGEEQYF
CDR3 DNA: TGCGCCAGCAGCCCCCGAGTCAAAGGACTAGCGGGGGGGGAGGAGCAGTACTTC

J gene: TRBJ2-7
D gene: TRBD1
clone size: -
V gene: TRBV11-2
CDR3 length: 15
CDR3 protein: CASSQGAGATYEQYF
CDR3 DNA: TGTGCCAGCAGCCAGGGGGCAGGGGCTACCTACGAGCAGTACTTC

J gene: TRBJ2-6
D gene: TRBD1
clone size: -
V gene: TRBV7-3
CDR3 length: 15
CDR3 protein: CASSQDRGHANVLTF
CDR3 DNA: TGTGCCAGCAGCCAGGACAGGGGGCACGCCAACGTCCTGACTTTC

J gene: TRBJ1-4
D gene: -
clone size: -
V gene: TRBV19
CDR3 length: 14
CDR3 protein: CASWGGATNEKLFF
CDR3 DNA: TGTGCCAGTTGGGGCGGTGCAACTAATGAAAAACTGTTTTTT

J gene: TRBJ2-3
D gene: TRBD2
clone size: -
V gene: TRBV11-2
CDR3 length: 16
CDR3 protein: CASSFLAGFFTDTQYF
CDR3 DNA: TGTGCCAGCAGCTTCCTAGCGGGTTTCTTCACAGATACGCAGTATTTT

J gene: TRBJ2-1
D gene: -
clone size: -
V gene: TRBV30
CDR3 length: 11
CDR3 protein: CAGANYNEQFF
CDR3 DNA: TGTGCCGGGGCCAACTACAATGAGCAGTTCTTC

J gene: TRBJ2-1
D gene: -
clone size: -
V gene: TRBV5-1
CDR3 length: 14
CDR3 protein: CASSLGQSYNEQFF
CDR3 DNA: TGCGCCAGCAGCTTGGGACAGTCCTACAATGAGCAGTTCTTC

J gene: TRBJ1-2
D gene: TRBD1
clone size: -
V gene: TRBV4-3
CDR3 length: 16
CDR3 protein: CASSQDHPGQGSGYTF
CDR3 DNA: TGCGCCAGCAGCCAAGATCACCCGGGACAGGGGAGCGGCTACACCTTC

J gene: TRBJ2-5
D gene: -
clone size: -
V gene: TRBV4-3
CDR3 length: 17
CDR3 protein: CASSQDVTRLRRETQYF
CDR3 DNA: TGCGCCAGCAGCCAAGATGTAACCCGTTTAAGGAGAGAGACCCAGTACTTC

J gene: TRBJ1-1
D gene: -
clone size: -
V gene: TRBV5-4
CDR3 length: 15
CDR3 protein: CATSVSGLLNTEAFF
CDR3 DNA: TGTGCCACCTCGGTTTCTGGTCTCCTGAACACTGAAGCTTTCTTT

J gene: TRBJ1-2
D gene: -
clone size: -
V gene: TRBV9
CDR3 length: 13
CDR3 protein: CASSGGVTYGYTF
CDR3 DNA: TGTGCCAGCAGTGGTGGAGTAACCTATGGCTACACCTTC

J gene: TRBJ1-1
D gene: -
clone size: -
V gene: TRBV9
CDR3 length: 13
CDR3 protein: CASSVGRATEAFF
CDR3 DNA: TGTGCCAGCAGCGTAGGCAGGGCTACTGAAGCTTTCTTT

J gene: TRBJ2-5
D gene: -
clone size: -
V gene: TRBV30
CDR3 length: 12
CDR3 protein: CAWTRGRETQYF
CDR3 DNA: TGTGCCTGGACACGCGGTCGAGAGACCCAGTACTTC